This entry lists 27 T cell receptor beta chains sequenced from one sample in a study of shared clonotypes between healthy human individuals. Sequencing was performed with immunoSEQ multiplex PCR; in TCRdb, only in-frame clones are kept and a portion is missing. The sample yields some 500,000 clones, roughly 78% seen once. Sequencing input: PBMCs. These receptors all stem from a woman in her 40s in good health. Some clones in this sample may be carry-over from other donors' samples.

This chain connects TRBV2 to TRBJ2-1; D is possibly TRBD2 (5 bases). Germline loops: CDR1 SNHLY, CDR2 FYNNEI. There are 13 residues in the CDR3. The V end was cut by 6 bases, the J end by 9 bases, with 15 bases between. CDR3 loop: CASREEVLSEQFF. The CDR3, as DNA: TGTGCCAGCAGGGAGGAGGTGTTGAGTGAGCAGTTCTTC.

This clone appeared a few times. This chain uses TRBV7-7 with TRBJ2-5; 7 bases fit TRBD1. CDR3 size: 15 residues. CDR1 is SSHAT and CDR2 is FNYEAQ in the germline V gene (reference sequence). With 5 bases clipped from V and 1 base from J, the junction kept 7 bases outside the gene matches. The CDR3 protein is CASSLTRDSQETQYF. The CDR3 DNA follows: TGTGCCAGCAGCCTCACCCGGGACAGCCAAGAGACCCAGTACTTC.

This rearrangement joins TRBV28 to TRBJ2-1, with 11 bases matching TRBD2. The J segment lost 15 bases and the V segment lost 5 bases, leaving 6 bases of the junction unmatched. This CDR3 is 12 amino acids long. Germline V gene lookup returns CDR1 MDHEN and CDR2 SYDVKM. This chain's CDR3 is CASSPPGTSGFF. For the CDR3, the DNA is TGTGCCAGCAGTCCCCCCGGGACTAGCGGGTTCTTC.

The chain uses TRBV11-2 and TRBJ2-2; tentatively, D is TRBD1 (6 bases). The CDR3 length is 16 residues. The V gene lost 5 bases and the J gene lost 4 bases, with 17 bases spanning the gap. Germline-derived CDR1 and CDR2 are SGHAT and FQNNGV. Here the CDR3 DNA reads TGTGCCAGCAGCCCCCCTGGACGGACAGCCACCGGGGAGCTGTTTTTT. This translates into CASSPPGRTATGELFF.

V and J are TRBV28 and TRBJ2-1; TRBD2 agrees at 9 bases. CDR3 length: 17 residues. Germline V gene lookup returns CDR1 MDHEN and CDR2 SYDVKM. Trimming removed 5 bases from V and 6 bases from J; junction bases left unmatched: 14. CDR3 nucleotide sequence: TGTGCCAGCAGTCCCCTAAGGCCTAGCGGGGTCCCCAATGAGCAGTTCTTC. It yields the protein CASSPLRPSGVPNEQFF.

The V call is TRBV19, the J call TRBJ2-2; D may be TRBD1 or TRBD2 (5 bases each). The CDR3 length is 16 residues. The V end lost 0 bases, the J end lost 4 bases, and 12 bases lay between the germline ends. CDR1 is LNHDA, CDR2 SQIVND, per germline (reference sequence). The CDR3, as DNA: TGTGCCAGTAGTATAGATCTGGGGGTGCCCACCGGGGAGCTGTTTTTT. Translating gives CASSIDLGVPTGELFF. Drawing the rest from reference TRBV19 and TRBJ2-2, the complete variable domain is DGGITQSPKYLFRKEGQNVTLSCEQNLNHDAMYWYRQDPGQGLRLIYYSQIVNDFQKGDIAEGYSVSREKKESFPLTVTSAQKNPTAFYLCASSIDLGVPTGELFFGEGSRLTVL.

The genes are TRBV27 and TRBJ2-7; perhaps TRBD1 as D (6 bases). V lost 3 bases and J 0 bases, leaving 6 bases between the germline ends. CDR3 length: 13 amino acids. CDR1 is MNHEY and CDR2 is SMNVEV in the germline V gene (reference sequence). The CDR3 is CASSLGASYEQYF. The DNA for the CDR3 is TGTGCCAGCAGTTTGGGGGCCTCCTACGAGCAGTACTTC.

This chain links TRBV5-1 with TRBJ2-1; possibly TRBD2 for D (5 bases). Germline V gene sequence: CDR1 SGHRS, CDR2 YFSETQ. The CDR3 has 14 amino acids. V lost 4 bases, J lost 7 bases, and 15 bases lay in between. The CDR3 is CASSPSPPGNEQFF. DNA for the CDR3: TGCGCCAGCAGCCCGTCCCCCCCGGGGAATGAGCAGTTCTTC.

This clone was recorded a few times. The rearrangement joins TRBV30 to TRBJ2-3, with 10 bases that match TRBD2. The CDR3 has 15 amino acids. Germline assignment: CDR1 GTSNPN and CDR2 SVGIG (reference sequence). Trimming at V came to 1 base and at J to 3 bases, leaving 4 bases not matched to a gene. The CDR3 spells CAWSELAGLTDTQYF. The CDR3 coding sequence is TGTGCCTGGAGTGAACTAGCGGGACTTACAGATACGCAGTATTTT. Looking up the rest from reference TRBV30 and TRBJ2-3 gives the full variable domain: SQTIHQWPATLVQPVGSPLSLECTVEGTSNPNLYWYRQAAGRGLQLLFYSVGIGQISSEVPQNLSASRPQDRQFILSSKKLLLSDSGFYLCAWSELAGLTDTQYFGPGTRLTVL.

This sequence joins TRBV15 and TRBJ1-2; no reliable D call. Trimming stripped 0 bases from V and 5 bases from J, with 4 bases between. The CDR3 consists of 12 residues. Germline CDR1 and CDR2: LNHNV and YYDKDF (reference sequence). DNA of the CDR3: TGTGCCACCAGCAGAGAACAGTATGGCTACACCTTC. It encodes CATSREQYGYTF.

The chain joins TRBV6-5 to TRBJ1-5; 8 nucleotides match TRBD1. The CDR3 is 15 residues long. The germline V gene has CDR1 MNHEY and CDR2 SVGAGI. V lost 0 bases to trimming and J lost 5 bases; unmatched junction nucleotides: 3. CDR3 loop: CASSYSRTGYQPQHF. The DNA of the CDR3 is TGTGCCAGCAGTTACTCGAGGACAGGGTATCAGCCCCAGCATTTT.

The chain employs TRBV23-1 and TRBJ2-5; no firm D call. TRBV23-1 is reported as an ORF; its role is uncertain. V lost 5 bases and J lost 2, with 6 bases in between. This CDR3 spans 12 amino acids. The CDR3 sequence: CASSGSQETQYF. In DNA, the CDR3 is TGCGCCAGCAGTGGTAGTCAAGAGACCCAGTACTTC.

The V gene is TRBV4-2, the J gene TRBJ1-5; no clear D. V lost 0 bases to trimming and J lost 0 bases, with 6 bases between them. Germline V lookup: CDR1 LGHNA, CDR2 YNFKEQ. CDR3 length: 15 residues. The CDR3 coding sequence is TGTGCCAGCAGCCAAGACCTATATAGCAATCAGCCCCAGCATTTT. Protein: CASSQDLYSNQPQHF.

In regard to this clone: This sample also contains other DNA sequences that code for the same CDR3. The V and J genes are TRBV7-2 and TRBJ1-2, with D hard to call. The germline CDR1 and CDR2 sequences are SGHTA and FQGNSA. The germline V and J ends were trimmed by 1 base and 4 bases, with 4 bases remaining between them. This CDR3 has 12 residues. The CDR3 protein is CASSLGGYGYTF. CDR3 nucleotides: TGTGCCAGCAGCTTAGGCGGCTATGGCTACACCTTC.

This chain uses TRBV7-2 with TRBJ1-5, with 7 bases lining up with TRBD1. CDR1 is SGHTA and CDR2 is FQGNSA in the germline V gene. V shed 8 bases, J shed 7 bases, and the junction held 8 bases outside the gene matches. CDR3 length equals 13 residues. CDR3 nucleotides: TGTGCCAGCTCAGGGGGTGGAAGCCAGCCCCAGCATTTT. It translates to CASSGGGSQPQHF.

At least ten counts were recorded for this clone. This rearrangement joins TRBV30 to TRBJ1-5; possibly TRBD1 for D (6 bases). The V end lost 6 bases, the J end lost 11 bases, and 20 bases lay between the germline ends. Germline-derived CDR1 and CDR2 are GTSNPN and SVGIG (reference sequence). The CDR3 has 13 amino acids. DNA of the CDR3: TGTGCCTGCGAGGACAGCGGGCGGGGAGCCCAGCATTTT. Its translation: CACEDSGRGAQHF.

A note on this clone: One junction end disagrees with the germline gene, perhaps due to a read error. V usage is TRBV10-3 and J usage is TRBJ2-1; 8 positions match TRBD2. CDR1 ENHRY and CDR2 SYGVKD come from the germline V gene. The CDR3 runs to 15 residues. CDR3 DNA: TGTGCCATCACTGAGGTGGCGGGAGGATTTGATGAGCAGTTCTTC. Its protein is CAITEVAGGFDEQFF.

This chain links TRBV19 with TRBJ2-7, with D possibly TRBD1 on 6 matching bases. Trimming stripped 4 bases from V and 6 bases from J, with 13 bases between. The CDR3 covers 13 residues. Germline CDR1 reads LNHDA; CDR2 reads SQIVND (reference sequence). The chain's CDR3 is CASSTKGDTEQYF. CDR3 in DNA: TGTGCCAGTAGTACGAAGGGGGACACCGAGCAGTACTTC.

This rearrangement joins TRBV5-6 to TRBJ2-1, with D perhaps matching TRBD1 (6 bases). The CDR3 has 12 residues. The V end lost 2 bases, the J end lost 12 bases, and 12 bases lay between the germline ends. Per germline, CDR1 SGHDT and CDR2 YYEEEE. The CDR3 DNA reads TGTGCCAGCAGCTTTGGGGGCCTGGGGCAGTTCTTC. Its protein product is CASSFGGLGQFF.

The chain links TRBV6-1 to TRBJ1-5; no definite D call. V gave up 6 bases and J gave up 3 bases, with 15 bases separating them. The CDR3 contains 15 residues. The germline gives CDR1 MNHNS, CDR2 SASEGT. In nucleotides, the CDR3 is TGTGCCAGCAGCATTAAACCCCAGTCCAATCAGCCCCAGCATTTT. Protein: CASSIKPQSNQPQHF.

Details on this clone: An end of the junction differs from the germline gene, which may be a read error. This sequence joins TRBV6-1 and TRBJ1-5, with TRBD1 identical over 7 bases. Germline assignment: CDR1 MNHNS and CDR2 SASEGT. This CDR3 is built from 13 residues. CDR3 sequence reads: CAISTGADQPQHF. In nucleotides, the CDR3 is TGTGCCATCAGTACAGGGGCTGATCAGCCCCAGCATTTT.

This clone was found once. The chain couples TRBV28 to TRBJ1-3, with D perhaps TRBD1 (5 bases). Germline values: CDR1 MDHEN, CDR2 SYDVKM. V shed 2 bases and J shed 0 bases, with 11 bases lying between them. CDR3 length equals 16 residues. Here the CDR3 DNA reads TGTGCCAGCAGTTTACGGGGCGGAACCTCTGGAAACACCATATATTTT. Translating gives CASSLRGGTSGNTIYF.

With regard to this clone: Other DNA sequences of this sample code for an identical CDR3. The V gene is TRBV6-4, the J gene TRBJ1-1; TRBD1 is a possible D gene (6 bases). CDR3 length: 14 amino acids. Trimming removed 6 bases at V and 2 bases at J, with 13 bases between. Germline V gives CDR1 MRHNA, CDR2 SNTAGT. The chain's CDR3 is CASSPEGGNTEAFF. CDR3 sequence (DNA): TGTGCCAGCAGCCCAGAGGGGGGAAACACTGAAGCTTTCTTT.

This chain links TRBV4-2 with TRBJ2-1; D not certain. Germline CDR1 is LGHNA and CDR2 is YNFKEQ. The CDR3 has 16 amino acids. The V gene lost 0 bases and the J gene lost 0 bases, with 9 bases spanning the gap. Here the CDR3 DNA reads TGTGCCAGCAGCCAAGATGTTGGCGGCTCCTACAATGAGCAGTTCTTC. This sequence encodes CASSQDVGGSYNEQFF.

This rearrangement joins TRBV18 to TRBJ1-1; perhaps TRBD1 as D (6 bases). V was clipped by 3 bases and J by 4 bases, with 18 bases between them. The CDR3 covers 16 residues. Per germline, CDR1 KGHSH and CDR2 LQKENI. CDR3 residues: CASSPLPQGTSTEAFF. CDR3 DNA: TGTGCCAGCTCACCCCTACCACAGGGTACGAGCACTGAAGCTTTCTTT.

This clone was counted once. The CDR3, as DNA: TGTGCCAGCAGCGTACCCCCGGGCGGGAGTCCCTACGAGCAGTACTTC. Translating gives CASSVPPGGSPYEQYF. The V call is TRBV7-2, the J call TRBJ2-7, with TRBD2 identical over 7 bases. V trimming: 5 bases; J trimming: 2 bases; junction bases outside the gene matches: 12. The CDR3 runs 16 residues. Germline CDR1 and CDR2: SGHTA and FQGNSA.

The chain carries TRBV7-6 and TRBJ2-7, with 14 bases identical to TRBD2. There are 15 residues in the CDR3. The J segment lost 4 bases and the V segment lost 4 bases, leaving 3 bases of the junction unmatched. Germline values: CDR1 SGHVS, CDR2 FNYEAQ. The CDR3 coding sequence is TGTGCCAGCAGCTCAGGACTAGCGGGAGGATACGAGCAGTACTTC. Translating gives CASSSGLAGGYEQYF.